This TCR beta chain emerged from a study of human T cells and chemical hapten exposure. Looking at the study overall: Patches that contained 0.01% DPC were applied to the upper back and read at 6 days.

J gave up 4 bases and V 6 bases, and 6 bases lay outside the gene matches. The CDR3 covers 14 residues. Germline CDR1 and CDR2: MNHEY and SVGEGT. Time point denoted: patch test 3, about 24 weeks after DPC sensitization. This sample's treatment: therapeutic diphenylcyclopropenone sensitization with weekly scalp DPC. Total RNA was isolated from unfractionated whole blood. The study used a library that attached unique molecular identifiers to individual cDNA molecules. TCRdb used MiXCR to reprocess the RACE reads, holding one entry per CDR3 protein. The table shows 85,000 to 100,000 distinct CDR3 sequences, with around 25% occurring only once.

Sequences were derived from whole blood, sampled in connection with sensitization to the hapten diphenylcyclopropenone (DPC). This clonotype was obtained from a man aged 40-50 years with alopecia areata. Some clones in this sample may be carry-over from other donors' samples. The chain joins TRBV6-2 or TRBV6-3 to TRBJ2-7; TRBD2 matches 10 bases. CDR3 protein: CASRPSGREYEQYF. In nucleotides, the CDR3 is TGTGCCAGCAGACCAAGCGGGAGGGAGTACGAGCAGTACTTC.